This paragraph covers one T cell receptor (beta chain) sequence. Repertoires were generated with immunoSEQ multiplex PCR, while TCRdb's copy carries only in-frame clones and drops some. The table lists tens of thousands of clones, 85% to 90% of them singletons. This entry belongs to a study of blood T cell repertoires in COVID-19. Germline assignment: CDR1 LGHNA and CDR2 YNFKEQ. J was trimmed by 3 bases and V by 4 bases; bases with no gene match: 4. The CDR3 has 14 amino acids. The sequencing input was peripheral blood. The chain joins TRBV4-2 to TRBJ1-1, with 8 bases that match TRBD1. This receptor was taken from a man aged 55 to 70 with acute or convalescent COVID-19. CDR3 in amino acids: CASSRQTGDTEAFF. The CDR3 nucleotides read TGTGCCAGCAGCCGCCAGACAGGGGACACTGAAGCTTTCTTT.